This T cell receptor beta chain was sequenced during a study of Ad26.COV2.S vaccination and SARS-CoV-2 variants. Assay: immunoSEQ multiplex PCR; the TCRdb copy retains only in-frame clones and omits some. The table shows 300,000 to 400,000 clones, with 86% occurring only once. As to treatment: 15 to 20 received Ad26.COV2.S at low or high dose, single or two shots; roughly five received placebo; per-sample allocation not given. Sampling happened 63 days after the first vaccine or placebo injection. Trimming at V came to 1 base and at J to 5 bases, leaving 4 bases not matched to a gene. The CDR3 has 15 residues. From germline, CDR1 is LGHNA and CDR2 YNFKEQ.

The TCR sequence derives from a person between 18 and 65 years old who received the Ad26.COV2.S COVID-19 vaccine or a placebo. The genes are TRBV4-2 and TRBJ1-1, with 10 nucleotides matching TRBD1. This specimen consisted of peripheral blood, obtained in a trial of Ad26.COV2.S vaccine versus placebo. CDR3 region: CASSQVGTGETEAFF. The CDR3 nucleotides are TGTGCCAGCAGCCAAGTAGGGACAGGGGAGACTGAAGCTTTCTTT.